This T cell receptor beta chain is drawn from a study of T cell repertoires in cytomegalovirus infection. Study-level information: Carrying CMV and the relevant HLA type showed in public TCR beta signatures. Study results and caveats: The cumulative frequency of public TCR beta families distinguished individuals who carried CMV together with the relevant HLA. Dominating the ex vivo response were HLA-C-restricted CMV-specific TCR beta clonotypes.

The sample holds a few counts of this clonotype. Antigen specificity is unknown. TCRdb ran MiXCR on the reads and lists one entry per CDR3 protein. The repertoire has 290,000 or so distinct CDR3 sequences, more than 20% of them found once; the top ten carry about 15%. Germline V CDR1 and CDR2: GTSNPN, SVGIG (reference sequence). V dropped 7 bases and J dropped 10; count of bases not matched to a gene: 11. The CDR3 consists of 13 residues. Sequenced input: PBMCs. The TCR originated in a human donor in good health (CMV status not recorded). Some clones in this sample may be carry-over from other donors' samples. This rearrangement joins TRBV30 to TRBJ2-1; 9 bases match TRBD2. CDR3: CALVLAGEGEQFF. Here the CDR3 DNA reads TGTGCCTTGGTACTAGCGGGTGAGGGGGAGCAGTTCTTC.